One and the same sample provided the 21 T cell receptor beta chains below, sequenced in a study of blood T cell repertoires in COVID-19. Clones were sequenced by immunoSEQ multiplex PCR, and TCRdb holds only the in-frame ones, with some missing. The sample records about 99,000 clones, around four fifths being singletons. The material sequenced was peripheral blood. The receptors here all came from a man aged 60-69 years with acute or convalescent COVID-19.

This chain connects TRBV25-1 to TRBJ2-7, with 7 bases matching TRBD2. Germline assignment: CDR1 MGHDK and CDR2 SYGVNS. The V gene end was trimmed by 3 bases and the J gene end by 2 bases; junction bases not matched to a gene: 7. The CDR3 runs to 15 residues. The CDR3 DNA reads TGTGCCAGCAGTGACTCCCGGGGACTACCCTACGAGCAGTACTTC. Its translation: CASSDSRGLPYEQYF.

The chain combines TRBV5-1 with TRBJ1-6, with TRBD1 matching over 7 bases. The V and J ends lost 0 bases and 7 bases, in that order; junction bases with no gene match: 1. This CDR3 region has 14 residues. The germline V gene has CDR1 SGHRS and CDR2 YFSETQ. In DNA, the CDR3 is TGCGCCAGCAGCTTGGAGACAGGGAATTCACCCCTCCACTTT. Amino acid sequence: CASSLETGNSPLHF.

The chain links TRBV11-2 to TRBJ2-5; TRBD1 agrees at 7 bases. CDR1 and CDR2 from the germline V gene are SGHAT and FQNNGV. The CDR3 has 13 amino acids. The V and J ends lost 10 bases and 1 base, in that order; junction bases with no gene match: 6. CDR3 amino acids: CATRGQSQETQYF. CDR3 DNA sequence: TGTGCCACCAGGGGACAGTCCCAAGAGACCCAGTACTTC. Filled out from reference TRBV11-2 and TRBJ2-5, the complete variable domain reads EAGVAQSPRYKIIEKRQSVAFWCNPISGHATLYWYQQILGQGPKLLIQFQNNGVVDDSQLPKDRFSAERLKGVDSTLKIQPAKLEDSAVYLCATRGQSQETQYFGPGTRLLVL.

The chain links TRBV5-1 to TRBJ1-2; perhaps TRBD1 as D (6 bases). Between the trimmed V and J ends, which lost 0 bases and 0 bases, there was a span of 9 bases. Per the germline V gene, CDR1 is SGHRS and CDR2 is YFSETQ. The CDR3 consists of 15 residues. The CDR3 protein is CASSLEAGANYGYTF. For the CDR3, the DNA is TGCGCCAGCAGCTTGGAGGCAGGGGCTAACTATGGCTACACCTTC.

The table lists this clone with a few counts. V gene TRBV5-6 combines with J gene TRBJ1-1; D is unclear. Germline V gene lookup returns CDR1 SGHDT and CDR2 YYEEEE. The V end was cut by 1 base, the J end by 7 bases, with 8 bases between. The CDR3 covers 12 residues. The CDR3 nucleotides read TGTGCCAGCAGCTTGTCGAGGAGTGAAGCTTTCTTT. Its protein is CASSLSRSEAFF.

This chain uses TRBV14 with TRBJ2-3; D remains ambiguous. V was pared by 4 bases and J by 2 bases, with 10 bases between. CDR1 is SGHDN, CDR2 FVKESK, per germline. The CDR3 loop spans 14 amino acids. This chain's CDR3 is CASSRGGPTDTQYF. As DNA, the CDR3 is TGTGCCAGCAGCCGCGGCGGCCCCACAGATACGCAGTATTTT.

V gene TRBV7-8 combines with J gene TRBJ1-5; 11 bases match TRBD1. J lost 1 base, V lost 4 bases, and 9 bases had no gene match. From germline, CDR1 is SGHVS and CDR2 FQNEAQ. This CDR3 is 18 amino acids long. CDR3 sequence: CASSSWTGGLISNQPQHF. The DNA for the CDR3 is TGTGCCAGCAGCTCCTGGACAGGGGGCCTGATAAGCAATCAGCCCCAGCATTTT.

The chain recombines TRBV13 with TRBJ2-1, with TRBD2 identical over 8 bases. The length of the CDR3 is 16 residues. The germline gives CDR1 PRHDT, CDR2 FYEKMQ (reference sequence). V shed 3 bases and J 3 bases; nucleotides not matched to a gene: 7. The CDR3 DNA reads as TGTGCCAGCAGCTTGTTGCGGGGGGAGTTCTACAATGAGCAGTTCTTC. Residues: CASSLLRGEFYNEQFF. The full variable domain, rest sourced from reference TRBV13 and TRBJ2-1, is AAGVIQSPRHLIKEKRETATLKCYPIPRHDTVYWYQQGPGQDPQFLISFYEKMQSDKGSIPDRFSAQQFSDYHSELNMSSLELGDSALYFCASSLLRGEFYNEQFFGPGTRLTVL.

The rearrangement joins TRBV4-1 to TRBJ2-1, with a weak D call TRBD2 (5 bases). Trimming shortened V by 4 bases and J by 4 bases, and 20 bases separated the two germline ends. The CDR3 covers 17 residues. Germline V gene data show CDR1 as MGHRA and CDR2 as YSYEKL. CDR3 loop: CASSPPYQSSSYNEQFF. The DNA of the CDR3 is TGCGCCAGCAGCCCCCCCTATCAGTCTAGCTCGTACAATGAGCAGTTCTTC.

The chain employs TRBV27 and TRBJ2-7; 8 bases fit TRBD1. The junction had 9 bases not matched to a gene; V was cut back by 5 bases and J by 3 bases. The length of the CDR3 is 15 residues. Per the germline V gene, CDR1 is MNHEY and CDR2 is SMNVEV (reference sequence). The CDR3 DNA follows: TGTGCCAGCAGTCAACGGGGGACAGGCTTCTACGAGCAGTACTTC. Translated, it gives CASSQRGTGFYEQYF.

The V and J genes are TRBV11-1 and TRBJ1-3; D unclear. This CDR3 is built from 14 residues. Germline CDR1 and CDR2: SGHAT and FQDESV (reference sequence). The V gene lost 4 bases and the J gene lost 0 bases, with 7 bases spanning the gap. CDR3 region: CASSSRHSGNTIYF. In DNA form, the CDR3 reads TGTGCCAGCAGCTCGAGGCACTCTGGAAACACCATATATTTT.

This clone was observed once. The CDR3 reads CASSPLGGLTYEQYF. As DNA, the CDR3 is TGTGCCAGCAGTCCTCTGGGGGGACTGACCTACGAGCAGTACTTC. The rearrangement links TRBV28 to TRBJ2-7; weak D call: TRBD2 (6 bases). The CDR3 covers 15 residues. V lost 5 bases, J lost 2 bases, and 16 bases lay in between. Per the germline V gene, CDR1 is MDHEN and CDR2 is SYDVKM.

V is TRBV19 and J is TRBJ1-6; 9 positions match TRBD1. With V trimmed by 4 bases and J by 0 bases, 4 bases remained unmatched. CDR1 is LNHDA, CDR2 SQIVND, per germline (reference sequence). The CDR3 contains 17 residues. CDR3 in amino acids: CASSRGQGSSYNSPLHF. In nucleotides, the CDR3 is TGTGCCAGTAGTAGGGGACAGGGAAGCTCCTATAATTCACCCCTCCACTTT.

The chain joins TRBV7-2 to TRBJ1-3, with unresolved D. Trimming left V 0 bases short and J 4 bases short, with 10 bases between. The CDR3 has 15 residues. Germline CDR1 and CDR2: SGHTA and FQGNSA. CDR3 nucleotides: TGTGCCAGCAGCTTAGCCGGGTTAGAGGGAAACACCATATATTTT. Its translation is CASSLAGLEGNTIYF.

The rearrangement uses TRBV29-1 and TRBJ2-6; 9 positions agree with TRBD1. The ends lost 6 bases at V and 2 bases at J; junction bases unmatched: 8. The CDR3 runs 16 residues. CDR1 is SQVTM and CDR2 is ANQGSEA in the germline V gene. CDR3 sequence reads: CSVRDREQAGANVLTF. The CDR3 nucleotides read TGCAGCGTAAGGGACAGGGAACAAGCTGGGGCCAACGTCCTGACTTTC.

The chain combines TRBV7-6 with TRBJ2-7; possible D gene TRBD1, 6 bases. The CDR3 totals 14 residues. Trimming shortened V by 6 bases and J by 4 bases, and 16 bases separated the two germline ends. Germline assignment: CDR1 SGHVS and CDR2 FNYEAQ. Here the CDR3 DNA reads TGTGCCAGCAGTCCCGGGACATCCGTTTACGAGCAGTACTTC. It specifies CASSPGTSVYEQYF.

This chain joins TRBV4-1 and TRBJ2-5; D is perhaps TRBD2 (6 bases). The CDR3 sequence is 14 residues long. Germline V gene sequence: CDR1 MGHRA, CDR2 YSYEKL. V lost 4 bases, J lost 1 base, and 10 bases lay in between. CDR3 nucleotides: TGCGCCAGCAGCCCGCGGGATTCCCAAGAGACCCAGTACTTC. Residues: CASSPRDSQETQYF.

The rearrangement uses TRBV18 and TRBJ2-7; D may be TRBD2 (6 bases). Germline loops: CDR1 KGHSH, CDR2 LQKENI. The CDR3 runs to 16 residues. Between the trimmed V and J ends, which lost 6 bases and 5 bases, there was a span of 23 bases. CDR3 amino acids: CASSRLDAGPGNEQYF. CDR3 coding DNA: TGTGCCAGCTCCCGACTCGACGCGGGACCCGGGAACGAGCAGTACTTC.

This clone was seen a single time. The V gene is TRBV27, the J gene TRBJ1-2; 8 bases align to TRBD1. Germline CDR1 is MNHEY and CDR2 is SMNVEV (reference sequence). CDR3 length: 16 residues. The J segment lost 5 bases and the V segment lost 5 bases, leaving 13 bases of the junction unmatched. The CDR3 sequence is CASSPPGQDDIYGYTF. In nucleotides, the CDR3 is TGTGCCAGCAGTCCTCCGGGACAGGACGATATTTATGGCTACACCTTC.

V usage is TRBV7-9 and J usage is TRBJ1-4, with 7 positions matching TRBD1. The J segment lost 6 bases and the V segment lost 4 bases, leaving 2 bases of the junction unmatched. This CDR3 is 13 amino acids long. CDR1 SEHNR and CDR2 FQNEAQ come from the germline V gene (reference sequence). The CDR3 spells CASSWTGDEKLFF. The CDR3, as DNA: TGTGCCAGCAGCTGGACAGGCGATGAAAAACTGTTTTTT.

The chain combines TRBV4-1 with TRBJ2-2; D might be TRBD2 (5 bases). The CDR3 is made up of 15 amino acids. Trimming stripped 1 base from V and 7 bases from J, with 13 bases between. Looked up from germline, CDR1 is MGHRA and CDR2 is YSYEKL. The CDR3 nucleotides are TGCGCCAGCAGCCAAGGCCGAGGGTACGGCGGGGAGCTGTTTTTT. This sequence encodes CASSQGRGYGGELFF.